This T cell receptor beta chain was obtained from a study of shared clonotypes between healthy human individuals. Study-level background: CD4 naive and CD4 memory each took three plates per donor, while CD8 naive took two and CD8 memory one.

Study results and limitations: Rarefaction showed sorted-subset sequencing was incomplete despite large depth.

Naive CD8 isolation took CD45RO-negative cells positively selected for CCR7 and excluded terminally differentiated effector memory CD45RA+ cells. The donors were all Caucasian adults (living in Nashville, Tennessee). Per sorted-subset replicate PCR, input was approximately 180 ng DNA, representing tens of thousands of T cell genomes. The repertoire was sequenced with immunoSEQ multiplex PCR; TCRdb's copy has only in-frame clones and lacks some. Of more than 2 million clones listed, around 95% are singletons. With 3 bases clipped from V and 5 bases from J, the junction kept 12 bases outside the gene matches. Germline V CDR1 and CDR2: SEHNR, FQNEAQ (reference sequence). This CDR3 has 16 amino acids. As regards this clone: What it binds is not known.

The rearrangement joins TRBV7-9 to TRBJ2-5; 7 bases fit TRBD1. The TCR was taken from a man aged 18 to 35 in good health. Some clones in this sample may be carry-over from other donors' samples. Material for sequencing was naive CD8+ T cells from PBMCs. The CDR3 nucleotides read TGTGCCAGCAGCTTTAAACCGGGGACAGTTGAGGAGACCCAGTACTTC. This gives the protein CASSFKPGTVEETQYF.